These 16 T cell receptor beta chains came from one sample sequenced in a study of blood T cell repertoires in COVID-19. The data were produced by immunoSEQ multiplex PCR, yet TCRdb's version contains in-frame clones alone and is incomplete. Among fewer than 200,000 clones listed, approximately 82% were seen once. Sequenced: PBMCs or T cells enriched from blood (not recorded which). The source is a woman aged 45-59 years who had recovered from COVID-19.

This chain uses TRBV18 with TRBJ1-2, with a weak D call TRBD1 (6 bases). The V gene lost 3 bases and the J gene lost 2 bases, with 10 bases spanning the gap. The CDR3 loop spans 14 amino acids. Germline V gives CDR1 KGHSH, CDR2 LQKENI. The CDR3 protein is CASSPADSNYGYTF. Here the CDR3 DNA reads TGTGCCAGCTCACCGGCGGACAGCAACTATGGCTACACCTTC.

This clone appeared a few times. V is TRBV5-1 and J is TRBJ2-1; 8 bases align to TRBD1. Germline CDR1 SGHRS, CDR2 YFSETQ. J gave up 7 bases and V 4 bases, and 7 bases lay outside the gene matches. The CDR3 has 14 amino acids. Here the CDR3 reads CASSVQGASNEQFF. The DNA for the CDR3 is TGCGCCAGCAGCGTCCAGGGGGCATCGAATGAGCAGTTCTTC. The variable domain in full, completed from reference TRBV5-1 and TRBJ2-1, reads KAGVTQTPRYLIKTRGQQVTLSCSPISGHRSVSWYQQTPGQGLQFLFEYFSETQRNKGNFPGRFSGRQFSNSRSEMNVSTLELGDSALYLCASSVQGASNEQFFGPGTRLTVL.

This chain joins TRBV6-6 and TRBJ1-5, with TRBD1 identical over 7 bases. Germline V lookup: CDR1 MNHNY, CDR2 SVGAGI (reference sequence). The CDR3 is 16 amino acids. After removal of 6 bases from V and 7 bases from J, the junction contained 15 bases not matched to a gene. DNA for the CDR3: TGTGCCAGCAGCCGGGAGTCAGGGGGGATCGGGCAGCCCCAGCATTTT. Translated, it gives CASSRESGGIGQPQHF.

The chain is built from TRBV11-3 and TRBJ1-1, with D perhaps matching TRBD1 (6 bases). The germline gives CDR1 SGHNT, CDR2 YENEEA. The germline V and J ends were trimmed by 5 bases and 8 bases, with 15 bases remaining between them. This CDR3 contains 13 residues. CDR3 sequence reads: CASSPPGGQEAFF. The CDR3 DNA follows: TGTGCCAGCAGCCCCCCGGGGGGGCAGGAAGCTTTCTTT.

The rearrangement uses TRBV2 and TRBJ1-3; the D gene is possibly TRBD1 (6 bases). The CDR3 extends over 14 amino acids. Germline V lookup: CDR1 SNHLY, CDR2 FYNNEI. Deletions cut 1 base from V and 4 bases from J, with 8 bases between. CDR3: CASSEGGPGNTIYF. For the CDR3, the DNA is TGTGCCAGCAGTGAAGGGGGGCCCGGAAACACCATATATTTT.

The genes are TRBV7-2 and TRBJ1-1, with 7 bases fitting TRBD1. V shed 7 bases and J 0 bases; nucleotides not matched to a gene: 8. CDR3 size: 15 residues. Germline assignment: CDR1 SGHTA and CDR2 FQGNSA. The CDR3 bases are TGTGCCAGCACCTCGGACAGGACCCTGAACACTGAAGCTTTCTTT. This sequence encodes CASTSDRTLNTEAFF. Looking up the rest from reference TRBV7-2 and TRBJ1-1 gives the full variable domain: GAGVSQSPSNKVTEKGKDVELRCDPISGHTALYWYRQSLGQGLEFLIYFQGNSAPDKSGLPSDRFSAERTGGSVSTLTIQRTQQEDSAVYLCASTSDRTLNTEAFFGQGTRLTVV.

Note on this clone: Germline and junction disagree at one end, which may indicate a read error. The chain carries TRBV7-7 and TRBJ1-6; D perhaps matches TRBD1 (5 bases). Germline V gives CDR1 SSHAT, CDR2 FNYEAQ (reference sequence). This CDR3 spans 20 amino acids. The CDR3 loop reads CASSLDCVDSQDAYNSPLHF. CDR3 nucleotide sequence: TGTGCTAGCAGCTTAGATTGTGTTGACAGTCAGGATGCTTATAATTCACCCCTCCACTTT.

The chain employs TRBV3-1 (or the pseudogene TRBV3-2) and TRBJ1-1, with D maybe TRBD1 (5 bases). The V gene lost 1 base and the J gene lost 1 base, with 10 bases spanning the gap. CDR1 is LGHDT and CDR2 is YNNKEL in the germline V gene (reference sequence). The CDR3 is 15 residues long. CDR3 DNA: TGTGCCAGCAGCCAAGCGGGACTGACGAACACTGAAGCTTTCTTT. This encodes CASSQAGLTNTEAFF.

The CDR3 here is CASSSAGQRLTFF. The CDR3 coding sequence is TGTGCCAGCAGTTCTGCGGGACAGCGGCTAACTTTCTTT. This sequence joins TRBV12-3 or TRBV12-4 and TRBJ1-1; 7 bases match TRBD1. The CDR3 covers 13 residues. Losses at the gene ends were 4 bases for V and 12 bases for J; bases not matched to a gene: 11.

V usage is TRBV7-2 and J usage is TRBJ2-1; 7 nucleotides align to TRBD2. Germline V gene lookup returns CDR1 SGHTA and CDR2 FQGNSA. J lost 6 bases, V lost 4 bases, and 6 bases had no gene match. The CDR3 is 14 residues long. The CDR3 spells CASSWGEGVNEQFF. The CDR3 region has the DNA TGTGCCAGCAGCTGGGGGGAGGGAGTCAATGAGCAGTTCTTC.

The V and J genes are TRBV2 and TRBJ1-3; D possibly corresponds to TRBD1 (6 bases). The V gene's germline CDR1 is SNHLY and CDR2 FYNNEI. CDR3 size: 14 residues. V lost 7 bases and J 0 bases, leaving 10 bases between the germline ends. DNA of the CDR3: TGTGCCAGCAAGGGGGGGAGCTCTGGAAACACCATATATTTT. It encodes CASKGGSSGNTIYF.

The genes are TRBV9 and TRBJ1-3, with TRBD1 as a possible D gene (5 bases). This CDR3 has 15 amino acids. Between the trimmed V and J ends, which lost 1 base and 4 bases, there was a span of 12 bases. Germline V gives CDR1 SGDLS, CDR2 YYNGEE. The CDR3 reads CASSVYGGRGNTIYF. The CDR3 nucleotides are TGTGCCAGCAGCGTATACGGGGGGAGAGGAAACACCATATATTTT.

Concerning this clone itself: This sample also contains other DNA sequences that code for the same CDR3. The chain employs TRBV20-1 and TRBJ1-2; a weak D match, TRBD1 (6 bases). V was shortened by 3 bases and J by 6 bases, with 8 bases between the two germline ends. This CDR3 comprises 11 residues. Germline CDR1 is DFQATT and CDR2 is SNEGSKA (reference sequence). The DNA of the CDR3 is TGCAGTGCTAGCAGGGGAAATGGCTACACCTTC. This gives the protein CSASRGNGYTF.

The chain uses TRBV9 and TRBJ2-2; 7 bases line up with TRBD2. With V trimmed by 6 bases and J by 4 bases, 9 bases remained unmatched. This CDR3 comprises 15 residues. Looked up from germline, CDR1 is SGDLS and CDR2 is YYNGEE. The CDR3 DNA is TGTGCCAGCACTTCCGGGGGGTGGATCACCGGGGAGCTGTTTTTT. This gives the protein CASTSGGWITGELFF.

This clone was found a few times. The CDR3 nucleotides are TGTGCCAGCAGCCAGGATTCTATCGGCGAGCAGTACGTC. This encodes CASSQDSIGEQYV. The chain links TRBV5-4 to TRBJ2-7; D unresolved. Trimming removed 4 bases at V and 6 bases at J, with 14 bases between. Germline assignment: CDR1 SGHNT and CDR2 YYREEE (reference sequence). The CDR3 has 13 amino acids.

The CDR3 sequence: CASSDRTGGLSPLHF. CDR3 DNA sequence: TGTGCCAGCAGTGATAGGACAGGGGGTCTCTCACCCCTCCACTTT. This sequence joins TRBV25-1 and TRBJ1-6, with TRBD1 matching over 10 bases. This CDR3 is built from 15 residues. Unmatched junction bases numbered 6, after V lost 3 bases and J lost 10 bases. Germline lookup yields CDR1 MGHDK and CDR2 SYGVNS.